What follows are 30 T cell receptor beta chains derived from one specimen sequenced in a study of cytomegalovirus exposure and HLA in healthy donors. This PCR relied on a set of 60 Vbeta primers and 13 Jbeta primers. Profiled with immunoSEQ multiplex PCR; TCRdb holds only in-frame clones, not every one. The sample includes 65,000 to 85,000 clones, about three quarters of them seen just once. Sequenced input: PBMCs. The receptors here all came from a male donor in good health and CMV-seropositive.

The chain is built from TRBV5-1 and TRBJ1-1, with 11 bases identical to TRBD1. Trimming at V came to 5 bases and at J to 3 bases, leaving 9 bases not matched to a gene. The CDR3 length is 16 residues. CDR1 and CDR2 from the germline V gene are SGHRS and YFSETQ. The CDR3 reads CASRLGTGGVDTEAFF. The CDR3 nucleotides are TGCGCCAGCAGACTCGGGACAGGGGGTGTTGACACTGAAGCTTTCTTT.

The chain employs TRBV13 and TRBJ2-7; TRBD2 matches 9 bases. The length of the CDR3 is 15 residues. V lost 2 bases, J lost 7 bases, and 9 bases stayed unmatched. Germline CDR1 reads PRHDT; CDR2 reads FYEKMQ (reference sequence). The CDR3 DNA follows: TGTGCCAGCAGCTTACAAAGCGGGAGGCTTTATGAGCAGTACTTC. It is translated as CASSLQSGRLYEQYF.

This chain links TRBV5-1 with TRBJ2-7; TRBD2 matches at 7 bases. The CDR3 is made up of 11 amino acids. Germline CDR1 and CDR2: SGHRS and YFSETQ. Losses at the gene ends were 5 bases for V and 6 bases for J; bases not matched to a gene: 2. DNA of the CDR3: TGCGCCAGCAGTGGGGAGGGCGAGCAGTACTTC. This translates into CASSGEGEQYF.

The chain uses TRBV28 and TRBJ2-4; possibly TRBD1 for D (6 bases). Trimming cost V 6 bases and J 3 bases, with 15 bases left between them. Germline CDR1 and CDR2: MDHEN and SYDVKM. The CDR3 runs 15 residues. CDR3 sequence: CASSLQGSGKNIQYF. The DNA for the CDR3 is TGTGCCAGCAGCTTACAGGGTTCGGGCAAAAACATTCAGTACTTC.

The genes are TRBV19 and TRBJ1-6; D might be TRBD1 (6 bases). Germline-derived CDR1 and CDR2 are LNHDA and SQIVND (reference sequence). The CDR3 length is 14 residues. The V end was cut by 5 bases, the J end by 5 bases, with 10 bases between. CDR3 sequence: CASSHREHNSPLHF. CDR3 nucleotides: TGTGCCAGTAGTCACAGGGAACATAATTCACCCCTCCACTTT. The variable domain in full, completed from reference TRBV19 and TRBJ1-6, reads DGGITQSPKYLFRKEGQNVTLSCEQNLNHDAMYWYRQDPGQGLRLIYYSQIVNDFQKGDIAEGYSVSREKKESFPLTVTSAQKNPTAFYLCASSHREHNSPLHFGNGTRLTVT.

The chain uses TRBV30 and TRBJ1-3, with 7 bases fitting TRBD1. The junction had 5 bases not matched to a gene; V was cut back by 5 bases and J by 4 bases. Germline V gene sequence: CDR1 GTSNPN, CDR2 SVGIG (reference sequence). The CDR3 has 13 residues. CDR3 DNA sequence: TGTGCCTGGGGAACAGGGGTCGGAAACACCATATATTTT. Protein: CAWGTGVGNTIYF.

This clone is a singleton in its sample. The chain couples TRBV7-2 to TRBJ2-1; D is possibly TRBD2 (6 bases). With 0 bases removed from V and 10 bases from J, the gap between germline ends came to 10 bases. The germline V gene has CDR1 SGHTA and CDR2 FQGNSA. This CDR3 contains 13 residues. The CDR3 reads CASSLAFGGEQFF. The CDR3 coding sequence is TGTGCCAGCAGCTTAGCCTTTGGGGGGGAGCAGTTCTTC.

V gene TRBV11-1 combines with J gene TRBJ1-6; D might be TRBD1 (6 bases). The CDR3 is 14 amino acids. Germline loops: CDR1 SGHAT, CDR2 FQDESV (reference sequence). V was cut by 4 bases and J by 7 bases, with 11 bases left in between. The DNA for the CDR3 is TGTGCCAGCAGCTCTAGGACAGCCAATTCACCCCTCCACTTT. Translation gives CASSSRTANSPLHF.

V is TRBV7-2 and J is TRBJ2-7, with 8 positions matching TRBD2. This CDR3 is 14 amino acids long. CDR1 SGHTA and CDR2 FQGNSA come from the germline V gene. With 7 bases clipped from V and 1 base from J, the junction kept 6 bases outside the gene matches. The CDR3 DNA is TGTGCCAGCAAGTGGGCGGGGGGTTCCTACGAGCAGTACTTC. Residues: CASKWAGGSYEQYF.

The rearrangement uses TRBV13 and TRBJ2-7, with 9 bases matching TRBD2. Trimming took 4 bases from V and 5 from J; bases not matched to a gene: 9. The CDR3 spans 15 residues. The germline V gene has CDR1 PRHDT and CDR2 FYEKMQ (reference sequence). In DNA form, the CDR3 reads TGTGCCAGCAGCTACCCCACGACTAGCGGCCACGAGCAGTACTTC. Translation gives CASSYPTTSGHEQYF.

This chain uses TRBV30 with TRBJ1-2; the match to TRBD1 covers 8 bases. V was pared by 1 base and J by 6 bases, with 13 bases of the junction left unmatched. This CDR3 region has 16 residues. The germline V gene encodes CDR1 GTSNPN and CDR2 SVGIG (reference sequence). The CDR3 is CAWSENSGGGQNGYTF. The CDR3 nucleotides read TGTGCCTGGAGTGAAAACTCAGGGGGCGGGCAGAATGGCTACACCTTC.

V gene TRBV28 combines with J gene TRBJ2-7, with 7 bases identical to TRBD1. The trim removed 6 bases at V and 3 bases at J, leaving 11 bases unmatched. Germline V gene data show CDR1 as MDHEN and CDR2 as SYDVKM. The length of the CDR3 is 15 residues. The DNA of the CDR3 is TGTGCCAGCAGGACAGGGACCCCTCAGGGCTACGAGCAGTACTTC. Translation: CASRTGTPQGYEQYF.

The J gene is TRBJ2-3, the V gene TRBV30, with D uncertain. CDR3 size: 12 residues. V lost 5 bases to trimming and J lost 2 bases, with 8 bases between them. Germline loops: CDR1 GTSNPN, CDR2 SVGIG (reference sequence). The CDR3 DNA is TGTGCCTGGGGGCGCCTCACAGATACGCAGTATTTT. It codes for CAWGRLTDTQYF.

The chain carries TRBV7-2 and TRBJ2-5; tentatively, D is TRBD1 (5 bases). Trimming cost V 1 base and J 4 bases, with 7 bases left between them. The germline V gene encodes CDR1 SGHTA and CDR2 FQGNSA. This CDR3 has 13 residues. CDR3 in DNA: TGTGCCAGCAGCTTAGACCAGGGAGAGACCCAGTACTTC. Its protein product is CASSLDQGETQYF.

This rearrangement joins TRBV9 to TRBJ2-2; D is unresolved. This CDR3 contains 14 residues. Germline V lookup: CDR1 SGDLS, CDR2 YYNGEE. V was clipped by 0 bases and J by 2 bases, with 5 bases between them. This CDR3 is CASSVELNTGELFF. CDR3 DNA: TGTGCCAGCAGCGTAGAACTAAACACCGGGGAGCTGTTTTTT. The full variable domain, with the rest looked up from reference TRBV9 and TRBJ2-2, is DSGVTQTPKHLITATGQRVTLRCSPRSGDLSVYWYQQSLDQGLQFLIQYYNGEERAKGNILERFSAQQFPDLHSELNLSSLELGDSALYFCASSVELNTGELFFGEGSRLTVL.

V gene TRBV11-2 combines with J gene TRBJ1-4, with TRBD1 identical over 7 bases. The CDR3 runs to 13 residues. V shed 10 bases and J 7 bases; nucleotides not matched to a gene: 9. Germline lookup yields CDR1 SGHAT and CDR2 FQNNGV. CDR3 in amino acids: CAKRQGKFEKLFF. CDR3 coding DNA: TGTGCCAAGCGACAGGGTAAATTTGAAAAACTGTTTTTT.

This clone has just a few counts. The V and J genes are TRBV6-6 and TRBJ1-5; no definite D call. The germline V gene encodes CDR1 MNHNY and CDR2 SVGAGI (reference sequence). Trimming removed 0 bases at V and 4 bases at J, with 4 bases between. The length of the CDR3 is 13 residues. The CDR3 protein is CASSYSENQPQHF. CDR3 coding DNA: TGTGCCAGCAGTTACTCGGAGAATCAGCCCCAGCATTTT.

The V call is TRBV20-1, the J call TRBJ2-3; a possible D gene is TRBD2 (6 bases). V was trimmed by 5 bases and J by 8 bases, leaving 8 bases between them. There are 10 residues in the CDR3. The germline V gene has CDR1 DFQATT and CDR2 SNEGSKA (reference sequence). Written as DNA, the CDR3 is TGCAGTGCTGGGGAGGTTACGCAGTATTTT. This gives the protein CSAGEVTQYF.

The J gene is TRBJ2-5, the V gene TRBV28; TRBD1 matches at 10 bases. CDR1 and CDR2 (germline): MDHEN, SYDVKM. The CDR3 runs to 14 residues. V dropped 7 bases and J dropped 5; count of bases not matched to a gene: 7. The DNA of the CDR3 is TGTGCCAGCACCACCGGGACAGGGGTCGAGACCCAGTACTTC. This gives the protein CASTTGTGVETQYF.

The CDR3 protein is CASTIAPLGETQYF. CDR3 nucleotides: TGCGCCAGCACCATAGCCCCCTTGGGAGAGACCCAGTACTTC. The genes are TRBV5-1 and TRBJ2-5; D gene unclear. Germline V gene sequence: CDR1 SGHRS, CDR2 YFSETQ. The CDR3 sequence is 14 residues long. Trimming pared 6 bases from V and 4 bases from J, leaving 16 bases between. The full variable domain, rest sourced from reference TRBV5-1 and TRBJ2-5, is KAGVTQTPRYLIKTRGQQVTLSCSPISGHRSVSWYQQTPGQGLQFLFEYFSETQRNKGNFPGRFSGRQFSNSRSEMNVSTLELGDSALYLCASTIAPLGETQYFGPGTRLLVL.

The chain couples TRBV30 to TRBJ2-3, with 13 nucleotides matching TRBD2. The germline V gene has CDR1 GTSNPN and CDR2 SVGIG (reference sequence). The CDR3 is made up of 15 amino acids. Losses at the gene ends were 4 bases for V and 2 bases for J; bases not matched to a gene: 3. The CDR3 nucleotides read TGTGCCTGGACGGGACTAGCGGGACTCACAGATACGCAGTATTTT. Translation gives CAWTGLAGLTDTQYF.

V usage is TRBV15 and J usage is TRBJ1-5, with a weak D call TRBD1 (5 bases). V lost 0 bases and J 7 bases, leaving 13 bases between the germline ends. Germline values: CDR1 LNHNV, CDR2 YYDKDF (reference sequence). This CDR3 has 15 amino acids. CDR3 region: CATSRDHNQGQPQHF. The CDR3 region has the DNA TGTGCCACCAGCAGAGATCATAATCAGGGCCAGCCCCAGCATTTT.

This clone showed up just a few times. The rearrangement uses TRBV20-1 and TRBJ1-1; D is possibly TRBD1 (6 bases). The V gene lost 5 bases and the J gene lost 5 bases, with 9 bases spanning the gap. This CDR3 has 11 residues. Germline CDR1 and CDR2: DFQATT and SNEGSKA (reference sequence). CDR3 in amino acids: CSAYRVTEAFF. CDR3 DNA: TGCAGTGCTTACAGGGTGACTGAAGCTTTCTTT.

CDR3 nucleotides: TGTGCCTGGAGTGGGCAGGGTAGCACAGATACGCAGTATTTT. Residues: CAWSGQGSTDTQYF. The V call is TRBV30, the J call TRBJ2-3, with TRBD1 as a possible D gene (5 bases). V shed 1 base and J shed 0 bases, with 8 bases lying between them. Germline V lookup: CDR1 GTSNPN, CDR2 SVGIG (reference sequence). CDR3 length equals 14 residues.

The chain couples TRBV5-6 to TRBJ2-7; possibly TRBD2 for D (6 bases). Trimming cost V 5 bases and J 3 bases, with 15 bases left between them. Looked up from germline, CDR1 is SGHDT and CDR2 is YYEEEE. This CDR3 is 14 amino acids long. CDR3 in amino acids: CASSEDLGGYEQYF. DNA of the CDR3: TGTGCCAGCAGTGAGGACTTGGGAGGCTACGAGCAGTACTTC.

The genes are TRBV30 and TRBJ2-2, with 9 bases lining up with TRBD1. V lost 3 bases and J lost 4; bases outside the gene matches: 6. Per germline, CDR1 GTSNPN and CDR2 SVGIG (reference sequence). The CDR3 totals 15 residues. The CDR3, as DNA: TGTGCCTGGAGCCCCGGGACAGGGTCCACCGGGGAGCTGTTTTTT. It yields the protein CAWSPGTGSTGELFF.

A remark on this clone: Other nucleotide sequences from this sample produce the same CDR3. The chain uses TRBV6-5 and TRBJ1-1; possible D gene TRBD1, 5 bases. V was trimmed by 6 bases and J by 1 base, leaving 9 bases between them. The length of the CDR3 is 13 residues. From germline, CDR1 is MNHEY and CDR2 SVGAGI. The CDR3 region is CASRRQKNTEAFF. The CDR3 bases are TGTGCCAGCAGGCGACAGAAGAACACTGAAGCTTTCTTT.

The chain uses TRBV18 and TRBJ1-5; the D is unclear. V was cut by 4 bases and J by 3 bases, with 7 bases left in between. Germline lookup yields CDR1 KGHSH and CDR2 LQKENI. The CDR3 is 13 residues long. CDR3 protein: CASSREPNQPQHF. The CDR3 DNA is TGTGCCAGCTCACGAGAACCCAATCAGCCCCAGCATTTT.

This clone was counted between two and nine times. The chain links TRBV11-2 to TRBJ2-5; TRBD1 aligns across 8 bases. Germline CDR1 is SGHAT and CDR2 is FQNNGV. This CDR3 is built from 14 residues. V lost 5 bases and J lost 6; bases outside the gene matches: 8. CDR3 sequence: CASSPQDRGKTQYF. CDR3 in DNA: TGTGCCAGCAGCCCTCAAGACAGGGGAAAGACCCAGTACTTC. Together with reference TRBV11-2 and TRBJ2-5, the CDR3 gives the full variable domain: EAGVAQSPRYKIIEKRQSVAFWCNPISGHATLYWYQQILGQGPKLLIQFQNNGVVDDSQLPKDRFSAERLKGVDSTLKIQPAKLEDSAVYLCASSPQDRGKTQYFGPGTRLLVL.

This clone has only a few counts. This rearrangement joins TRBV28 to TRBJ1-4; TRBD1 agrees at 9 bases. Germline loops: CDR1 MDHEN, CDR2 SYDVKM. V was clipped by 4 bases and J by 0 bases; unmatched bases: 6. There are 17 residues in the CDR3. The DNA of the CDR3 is TGTGCCAGCAGTTCACCGGGACAGGGAGCAACTAATGAAAAACTGTTTTTT. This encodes CASSSPGQGATNEKLFF.